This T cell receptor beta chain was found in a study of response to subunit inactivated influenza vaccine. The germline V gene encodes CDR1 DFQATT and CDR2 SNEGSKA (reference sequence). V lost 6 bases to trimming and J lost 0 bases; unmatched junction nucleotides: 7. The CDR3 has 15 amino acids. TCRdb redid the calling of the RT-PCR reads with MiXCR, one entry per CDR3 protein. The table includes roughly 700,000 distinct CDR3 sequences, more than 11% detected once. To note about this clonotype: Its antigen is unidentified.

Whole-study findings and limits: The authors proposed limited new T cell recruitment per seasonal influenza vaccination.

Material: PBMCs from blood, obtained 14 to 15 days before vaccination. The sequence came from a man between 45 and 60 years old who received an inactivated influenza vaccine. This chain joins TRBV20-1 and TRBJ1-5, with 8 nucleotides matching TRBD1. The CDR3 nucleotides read TGCAGTGCACCTCAGGGGGCGGTTAGCAATCAGCCCCAGCATTTT. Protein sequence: CSAPQGAVSNQPQHF.